This T cell receptor (beta chain) was retrieved from a study of TIL therapy for anti-PD-1-resistant metastatic lung cancer. Study context: By whole-exome sequencing, median non-synonymous tumor mutation burden was roughly 1.4 mutations per megabase.

Notes on this clone: Its target is unknown.

Study-wide results and caveats: The cohort had more treatment-naive, never-smoker and oncogene-addicted patients than typical.

Trimming cost V 2 bases and J 7 bases; bases outside gene matches: 10. The V gene's germline CDR1 is MNHNY and CDR2 SVGAGI (reference sequence). The CDR3 runs to 16 residues. Time point described: pre-treatment sample, taken before nivolumab and TIL therapy. Patients were adults with stage 4 NSCLC. The immunoSEQ assay was v3. Each library reached roughly 2 million read pairs, or 5-6 million at deep level. Sequencing used immunoSEQ multiplex PCR; TCRdb keeps in-frame clones, though not all of them. This table has 9,000 to 15,000 clones, 80% appearing once. V and J are TRBV6-6 and TRBJ2-1, with TRBD2 matching 8 bases. The sequence was collected from a person between 30 and 80 years old with non-small cell lung cancer. The specimen comprised blood, sampled at baseline. This CDR3 reads CASSYTHLAGQNEQFF. Written as DNA, the CDR3 is TGTGCCAGCAGTTACACCCACCTAGCGGGCCAAAATGAGCAGTTCTTC.